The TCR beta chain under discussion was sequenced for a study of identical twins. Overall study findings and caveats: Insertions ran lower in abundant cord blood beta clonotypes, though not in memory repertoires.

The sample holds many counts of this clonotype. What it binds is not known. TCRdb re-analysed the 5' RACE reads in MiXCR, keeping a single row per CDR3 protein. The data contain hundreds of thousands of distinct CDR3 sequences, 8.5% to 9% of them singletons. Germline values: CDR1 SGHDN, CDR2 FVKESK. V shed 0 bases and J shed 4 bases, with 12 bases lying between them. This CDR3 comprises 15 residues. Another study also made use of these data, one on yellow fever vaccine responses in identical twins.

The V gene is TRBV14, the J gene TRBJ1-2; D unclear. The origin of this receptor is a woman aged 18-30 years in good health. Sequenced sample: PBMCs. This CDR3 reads CASSQDRLQSYGYTF. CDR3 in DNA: TGTGCCAGCAGCCAAGATCGGCTGCAGTCCTATGGCTACACCTTC.